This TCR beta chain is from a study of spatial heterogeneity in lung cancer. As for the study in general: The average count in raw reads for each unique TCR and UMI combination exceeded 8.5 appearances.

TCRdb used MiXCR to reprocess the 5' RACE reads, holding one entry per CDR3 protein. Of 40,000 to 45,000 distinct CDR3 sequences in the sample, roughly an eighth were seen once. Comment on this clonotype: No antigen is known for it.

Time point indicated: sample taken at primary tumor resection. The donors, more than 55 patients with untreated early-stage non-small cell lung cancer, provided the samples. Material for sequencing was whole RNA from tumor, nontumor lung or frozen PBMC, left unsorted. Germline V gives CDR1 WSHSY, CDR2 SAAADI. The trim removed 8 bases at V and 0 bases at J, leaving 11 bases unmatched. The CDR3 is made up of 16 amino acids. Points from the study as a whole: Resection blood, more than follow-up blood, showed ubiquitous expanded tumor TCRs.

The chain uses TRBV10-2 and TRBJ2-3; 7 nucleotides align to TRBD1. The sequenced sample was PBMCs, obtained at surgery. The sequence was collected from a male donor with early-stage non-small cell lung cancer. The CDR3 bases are TGCGCCAGCCGTCCCGGACAGGACCTAAGCACAGATACGCAGTATTTT. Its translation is CASRPGQDLSTDTQYF.